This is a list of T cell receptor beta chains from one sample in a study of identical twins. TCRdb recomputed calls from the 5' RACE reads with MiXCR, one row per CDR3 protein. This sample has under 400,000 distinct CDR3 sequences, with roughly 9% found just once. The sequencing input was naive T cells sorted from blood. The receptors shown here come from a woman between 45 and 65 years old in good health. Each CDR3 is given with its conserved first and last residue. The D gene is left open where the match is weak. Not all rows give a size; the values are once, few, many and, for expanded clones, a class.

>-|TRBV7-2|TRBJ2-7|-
TGTGCCAGCAGCTCCTTGGGACTTTCTACCTACGAGCAGTACTTC
CASSSLGLSTYEQYF
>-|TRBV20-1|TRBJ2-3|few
TGCAGTGCCACTATTATCGATACGCAGTATTTT
CSATIIDTQYF
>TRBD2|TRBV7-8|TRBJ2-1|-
TGTGCCAGCAGCGCCTGGCTAGCGGGAGGATCTTACAATGAGCAGTTCTTC
CASSAWLAGGSYNEQFF
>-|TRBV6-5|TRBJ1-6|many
TGTGCCAGCAGCTCCGAAGAGGGACGATCACCCCTCCACTTT
CASSSEEGRSPLHF
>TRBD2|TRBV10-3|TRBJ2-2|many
TGTGCCGCCGAAGCCGGGACTAGTAACACCGGGGAGCTGTTTTTT
CAAEAGTSNTGELFF
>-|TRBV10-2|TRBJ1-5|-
TGCGCCAGCAGTGAGAGCCTCAATCAGCCCCAGCATTTT
CASSESLNQPQHF
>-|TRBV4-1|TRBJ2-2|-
TGCGCCAGCAGCCAAGATCGCGGGAACACCGGGGAGCTGTTTTTT
CASSQDRGNTGELFF
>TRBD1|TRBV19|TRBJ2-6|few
TGTGCCAGTAGCGGACAGGGGGGATCTGGGGCCAACGTCCTGACTTTC
CASSGQGGSGANVLTF
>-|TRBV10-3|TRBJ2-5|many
TGTGCCATCAGCTTAGATCGAGAGACCCAGTACTTC
CAISLDRETQYF
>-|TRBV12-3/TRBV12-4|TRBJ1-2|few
TGTGCCAGCACCCGGGGGGGGGTAGGCGGCTACACCTTC
CASTRGGVGGYTF
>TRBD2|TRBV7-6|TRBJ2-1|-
TGTGCCAGCAGTTTAAGGTCCGGACTAGCGGGAGTTGGCTACAATGAGCAGTTCTTC
CASSLRSGLAGVGYNEQFF
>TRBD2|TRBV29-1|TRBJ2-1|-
TGCAGCGCTAGAAAGGGACTAGCGGGCCCCTCGGGCACATACAATGAGCAGTTCTTC
CSARKGLAGPSGTYNEQFF
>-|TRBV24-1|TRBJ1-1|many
TGTGCCACCAGTGATATGGCGGCTGAAGCTTTCTTT
CATSDMAAEAFF
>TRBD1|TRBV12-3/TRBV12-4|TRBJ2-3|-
TGTGCCAGCAGTTCCACCGGGACAGCCACAGATACGCAGTATTTT
CASSSTGTATDTQYF
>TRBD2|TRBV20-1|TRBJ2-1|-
TGCAGTGCCATAACCGGGACTAGCGGTCGAAATGAGCAGTTCTTC
CSAITGTSGRNEQFF
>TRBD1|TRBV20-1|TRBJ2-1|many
TGCAGTGCTCCAGGAGAGGGGGCGCATAATGAGCAGTTCTTC
CSAPGEGAHNEQFF
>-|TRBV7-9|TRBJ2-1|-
TGTGCCAGCAGTCCTCCCGGGTGGGGACATGAGCAGTTCTTC
CASSPPGWGHEQFF
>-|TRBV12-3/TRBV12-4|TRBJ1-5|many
TGTGCCAGCAGTTTAGTTTGGCGGGGTTCCCGGAATCAGCCCCAGCATTTT
CASSLVWRGSRNQPQHF
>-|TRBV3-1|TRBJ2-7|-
TGTGCCAGCAGCCAGGCGAAGACTTCGCCAAGCTCCTACGAGCAGTACTTC
CASSQAKTSPSSYEQYF
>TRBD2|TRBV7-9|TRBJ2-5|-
TGTGCCAGCATCCCTAGCGGGAGGGAGGGTGTGGAGACCCAGTACTTC
CASIPSGREGVETQYF
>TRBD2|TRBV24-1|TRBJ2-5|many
TGTGCCACCAGTGATTTTGGGACTAGCGGAAGAGAGACCCAGTACTTC
CATSDFGTSGRETQYF
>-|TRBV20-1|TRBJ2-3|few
TGCAGTGCTTACGGGAGCGGGAGCACAGATACGCAGTATTTT
CSAYGSGSTDTQYF
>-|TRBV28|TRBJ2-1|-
TGTGCCAGCAGCCGAAGGGGGTTATACAATGAGCAGTTCTTC
CASSRRGLYNEQFF
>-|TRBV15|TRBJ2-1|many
TGTGCCACCAGCAGAGATAGGAGAGCCGAGCAGTTCTTC
CATSRDRRAEQFF
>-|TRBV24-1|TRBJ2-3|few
TGTGCCACAGGAGCCGGGGATACGCAGTATTTT
CATGAGDTQYF
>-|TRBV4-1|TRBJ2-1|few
TGCGCCAGCAGCCTCAACTTTGGAGAGCAGTTCTTC
CASSLNFGEQFF
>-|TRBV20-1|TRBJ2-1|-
TGCAGTGCTAGAGATCGCCGGATCTCCTACAATGAGCAGTTCTTC
CSARDRRISYNEQFF